Listed below are T cell receptor beta chains from one sample, sequenced in a study of OX40 agonist ivuxolimab in advanced cancers. Method: immunoSEQ multiplex PCR; TCRdb's copy keeps in-frame clones and lacks some. This sample yields about 79,000 clones, of which roughly 87% are seen a single time; under 0.35% belongs to the top ten. The sample consisted of CD4+ or CD8+ T cells sorted from blood, taken in a trial of the OX40 agonist ivuxolimab. Every receptor here comes from an adult with an advanced solid tumor such as melanoma, head and neck, liver or kidney cancer. The CDR3 runs from the conserved cysteine through the conserved F or W. Fields, in order: D gene, clone size, J gene, V gene, CDR3 protein, CDR3 DNA. The D gene is left open where the match is weak. Only part of the rows carry a size: once, few, many, or a class if the clone is expanded.

TRBD2 - TRBJ2-3 TRBV10-2 CASSVGLAGTDTQYF TGCGCCAGCAGTGTTGGACTAGCGGGGACAGATACGCAGTATTTT
- - TRBJ1-4 TRBV6-6 CASRQGREKLFF TGTGCCAGCAGACAGGGTCGTGAAAAACTGTTTTTT
- - TRBJ1-1 TRBV30 CAWCRGMNTEAFF TGTGCCTGGTGCAGGGGCATGAACACTGAAGCTTTCTTT
TRBD2 - TRBJ2-3 TRBV27 CASSFAGVKSTDTQYF TGTGCCAGCAGTTTCGCGGGGGTTAAGAGCACAGATACGCAGTATTTT
- - TRBJ2-5 TRBV20-1 CSASGETQYF TGCAGTGCTAGCGGGGAGACCCAGTACTTC
- - TRBJ1-2 TRBV19 CASSPPGLVGYTF TGTGCCAGTAGTCCTCCCGGCCTCGTAGGCTACACCTTC
- - TRBJ2-1 TRBV5-1 CASSLLPGPVNEQFF TGCGCCAGCAGCTTGTTGCCGGGGCCGGTAAATGAGCAGTTCTTC
- once TRBJ1-4 TRBV5-1 CASARGTNEKLFF TGCGCCAGCGCGCGTGGGACTAATGAAAAACTGTTTTTT
- - TRBJ2-1 TRBV5-1 CASSLEGGPYNEQFF TGCGCCAGCAGCTTGGAGGGGGGGCCTTACAATGAGCAGTTCTTC
TRBD1 - TRBJ1-5 TRBV6-5 CASSSGQGNNQPQHF TGTGCCAGCAGCTCGGGACAGGGAAACAATCAGCCCCAGCATTTT